These T cell receptor beta chains were read from a single sample in a study of metastatic and nonmetastatic thyroid tumors. TCRdb reassembled clones from the PCR reads with MiXCR. This table has 30,000 to 35,000 clones, 25% to 30% appearing once. Input material: blood. These receptors were taken from a female donor with papillary thyroid cancer or a benign thyroid nodule (not recorded which). Some clones in this sample may be carry-over from other donors' samples. CDR3s include the opening cysteine and the closing phenylalanine or tryptophan. A D gene is named only where the DNA matches it firmly. Expanded clones are given a class, and other clones once, few, many or no size at all.

cdr3_nt cdr3_aa j_call v_call clone_size d_call
TGTGCCAGCGCCTCTAGCAGGAGCACAGATACGCAGTATTTT CASASSRSTDTQYF TRBJ2-3 TRBV12-3/TRBV12-4 few NA
TGTGCCAGCAGTGTGAACAGGGAGATAGCTGGAAACACCATATATTTT CASSVNREIAGNTIYF TRBJ1-3 TRBV6-1 medium-sized NA
TGTGCCAGCAGCTTAGCCACTAGCAGCACAGATACGCAGTATTTT CASSLATSSTDTQYF TRBJ2-3 TRBV7-2 medium-sized NA
TGTGCCAGTAGTATAGACCCGCCTACTCAGAACAGGGGCTACACCTTC CASSIDPPTQNRGYTF TRBJ1-2 TRBV19 NA NA
TGTGCCAGCAGTTACTCACCGGGACAGGGGACCGGGGAGCTGTTTTTT CASSYSPGQGTGELFF TRBJ2-2 TRBV6-2/TRBV6-3 medium-sized TRBD1
TGTGCCAGCAGTGTAATCGTTAAGGAGTCTGAAGCTTTCTTT CASSVIVKESEAFF TRBJ1-1 TRBV6-1 NA NA
TGTGCCAGCAGTTTAGGGGATGTCGCCTACAATGAGCAGTTCTTC CASSLGDVAYNEQFF TRBJ2-1 TRBV28 NA NA
TGTGCCAGCAGCTTGGGGCTAGAGGGGACCGGGGAGCTGTTTTTT CASSLGLEGTGELFF TRBJ2-2 TRBV7-6 NA NA
TGCAGTGCCGTAGGGGGGGCCAACGGGGAGACCCAGTACTTC CSAVGGANGETQYF TRBJ2-5 TRBV20-1 NA NA
TGTGCCAGCATCACGGTCGGCGGCTACACCTTC CASITVGGYTF TRBJ1-2 TRBV2 many NA
TGTGCCAGCACCACCCAGGGGTTTTATGGCTACACCTTC CASTTQGFYGYTF TRBJ1-2 TRBV12-3/TRBV12-4 NA NA
TGCGCCAGCAGCCCCGGGGTCACAGATACGCAGTATTTT CASSPGVTDTQYF TRBJ2-3 TRBV5-1 many NA
TGTGCCAGCAGCTTAGCCTCGCTAAATGAGCAGTTCTTC CASSLASLNEQFF TRBJ2-1 TRBV11-2 NA NA
TGCAGTGCTGTACTAGGGAATAGCAATCAGCCCCAGCATTTT CSAVLGNSNQPQHF TRBJ1-5 TRBV20-1 many NA
TGTGCCAGCAGCCGACTAGCGGGAACAGATACGCAGTATTTT CASSRLAGTDTQYF TRBJ2-3 TRBV27 medium-sized TRBD2
TGTGCCAGCAGCGGGGGGGCGACCGCGAACACTGAAGCTTTCTTT CASSGGATANTEAFF TRBJ1-1 TRBV11-2 NA NA
TGTGCCACCAGCTTCCACCCTAATAACCCCTACGAGCAGTACTTC CATSFHPNNPYEQYF TRBJ2-7 TRBV15 few NA
TGTGCCAGCAGCCCTACTAGCGGGAGGGAAGGCACAGATACGCAGTATTTT CASSPTSGREGTDTQYF TRBJ2-3 TRBV28 NA TRBD2
TGTGCCAGCAGGAGCGGGCGGATCGAGACCCAGTACTTC CASRSGRIETQYF TRBJ2-5 TRBV6-1 many NA
TGCAGTGCTAGATGGGGCGGGAGGGGCTACGAGCAGTACTTC CSARWGGRGYEQYF TRBJ2-7 TRBV20-1 medium-sized TRBD2
TGTGCCAGCAGTTCATGGGGGGCGGCCGTGGAGCTGTTTTTT CASSSWGAAVELFF TRBJ2-2 TRBV27 NA NA
TGTGCCAGCAGTTCGACAGGGGCAGAGACCCAGTACTTC CASSSTGAETQYF TRBJ2-5 TRBV12-3/TRBV12-4 medium-sized TRBD1
TGTGCCAGCAGCCTGGGGCCAGGTACGCTGCAGTACTTC CASSLGPGTLQYF TRBJ2-7 TRBV6-1 many NA
TGTGCCAGCAGTTACTCACGAGCTAGCGACAGAGCCTACGAGCAGTACTTC CASSYSRASDRAYEQYF TRBJ2-7 TRBV6-2/TRBV6-3 few NA
TGTGCCAGCAGCCCGGACGTAGGCTACAATGAGCAGTTCTTC CASSPDVGYNEQFF TRBJ2-1 TRBV11-2 NA NA
TGTGCCAGCAGCCTAGGGGGGTATCTGAACACTGAAGCTTTCTTT CASSLGGYLNTEAFF TRBJ1-1 TRBV12-3/TRBV12-4 NA NA
TGTGCCAGCAGCTCGCCTGGTGATCAGCCCCAGCATTTT CASSSPGDQPQHF TRBJ1-5 TRBV11-2 NA NA
TGTGCCAGCAGGGCCGGGACAGGGGTCTGCGAGCAGTACTTC CASRAGTGVCEQYF TRBJ2-7 TRBV28 few TRBD1
TGTGCCATCAAGGGCAGGTCGAACACCCGGGAGCTGTTTTTT CAIKGRSNTRELFF TRBJ2-2 TRBV10-3 few NA
TGTGCCAGCACCTTCGTAGTCGGGACAGATGGCTACACCTTC CASTFVVGTDGYTF TRBJ1-2 TRBV6-1 few TRBD1
TGTGCCAGCAGTTCGTACCCCTTGGCCTACGAGCAGTACTTC CASSSYPLAYEQYF TRBJ2-7 TRBV6-5 few NA
TGTGCCAGCAGCGTAGACAGAAACTATGGCTACACCTTC CASSVDRNYGYTF TRBJ1-2 TRBV9 many NA
TGCAGCGTTGAAAGAACCGGGACAGGTGGTGGCTACACCTTC CSVERTGTGGGYTF TRBJ1-2 TRBV29-1 few TRBD1
TGCGCCAGCAGCCCACACCAGGGTGGCTATGGCTACACCTTC CASSPHQGGYGYTF TRBJ1-2 TRBV5-1 medium-sized NA
TGTGCCAGCAGCTGGGACTGGGCAGCCGTCGACACAGATACGCAGTATTTT CASSWDWAAVDTDTQYF TRBJ2-3 TRBV11-2 NA NA
TGTGCCAGCAGGAGTGGCGGCCAAGAGACCCAGTACTTC CASRSGGQETQYF TRBJ2-5 TRBV12-3/TRBV12-4 NA NA
TGTGCCAGCACCCCTCGCCGGGCAGGGGGATACACCGGGGAGCTGTTTTTT CASTPRRAGGYTGELFF TRBJ2-2 TRBV4-2 few TRBD1
TGCAGTGCTAGAGACGCGGGACTAGCGGGATACGAGCAGTACTTC CSARDAGLAGYEQYF TRBJ2-7 TRBV20-1 medium-sized TRBD2
TGTGCCAGCAGTGTCCACGGGACGGCCTATGAGCAGTTCTTC CASSVHGTAYEQFF TRBJ2-1 TRBV12-3/TRBV12-4 NA NA
TGTGCCAGCAGCGTCCCCCTCAGGACTAGCGGGAGTTGGGAGCAGTACTTC CASSVPLRTSGSWEQYF TRBJ2-7 TRBV11-2 NA TRBD2
TGTGCCAGCAGCCAAGAAGGACTAGCATTCGAGCAGTACTTC CASSQEGLAFEQYF TRBJ2-7 TRBV3-1 many TRBD2
TGTGCCAGCAGTTTCGGGCCTACACATAATTCACCCCTCCACTTT CASSFGPTHNSPLHF TRBJ1-6 TRBV27 few NA
TGTGCCAGCAGTTATACGATTAGCACAGATACGCAGTATTTT CASSYTISTDTQYF TRBJ2-3 TRBV6-9 NA NA
TGTGCCAGCAATCCAGGGTTAGGCTCCTACAATGAACTGTTCTTC CASNPGLGSYNELFF TRBJ2-1 TRBV7-8 NA NA
TGCGCCAGCAGCTTGTACGGCTACGAGCAGTACTTC CASSLYGYEQYF TRBJ2-7 TRBV5-1 medium-sized NA
TGTGCCAGTAGTATGGCTGGGGGGGATTACAATGAGCAGTTCTTC CASSMAGGDYNEQFF TRBJ2-1 TRBV19 NA TRBD2
TGTGCCAGCAGTTTACTAGCGAGCTCCTACGAGCAGTACTTC CASSLLASSYEQYF TRBJ2-7 TRBV27 medium-sized NA
TGCAGCGGCCGGGACAACCGCTACGAGCAGTACTTC CSGRDNRYEQYF TRBJ2-7 TRBV29-1 many NA
TGCGCCAGCAGCTCGGGAGCTAACTATGGCTACACCTTC CASSSGANYGYTF TRBJ1-2 TRBV5-1 NA NA
TGCAGTGCTAGGATTCAAGGGACCGCAATTTCACCCCTCCACTTT CSARIQGTAISPLHF TRBJ1-6 TRBV20-1 NA NA
TGCGCCAGCAGCCAAGAGGTGTCCGGGCAGCCCCAGCATTTT CASSQEVSGQPQHF TRBJ1-5 TRBV4-3 NA NA
TGTGCCAGCAGGGGAACGGATTCACCCCTCCACTTT CASRGTDSPLHF TRBJ1-6 TRBV28 medium-sized NA
TGCAGTGCTGCGAGCAGCCGCTCCTACGAGCAGTACTTC CSAASSRSYEQYF TRBJ2-7 TRBV20-1 NA NA